This T cell receptor (beta chain) emerged from a study of blood T cell repertoires in COVID-19. Here immunoSEQ multiplex PCR was the method, and the copy in TCRdb shows in-frame clones only, minus some. The sample lists 200,000 to 300,000 clones, around 88% occurring once. The source is a woman aged 40 to 55 with acute COVID-19. Material: PBMCs or T cells enriched from blood (not recorded which).

CDR3 nucleotide sequence: TGTGCCAGCAGCCCCGGACAGGGCTGGGATGCTTTCTTT. It translates to CASSPGQGWDAFF. The rearrangement links TRBV5-4 to TRBJ1-1, with 8 bases fitting TRBD1. V lost 4 bases and J lost 11; bases outside the gene matches: 10. Germline V gene lookup returns CDR1 SGHNT and CDR2 YYREEE (reference sequence). There are 13 residues in the CDR3.